Detailed here is one T cell receptor (beta chain). Its antigen is unidentified. Amplification used 60 Vbeta primers and 13 Jbeta primers. The repertoire was sequenced with immunoSEQ multiplex PCR; TCRdb's copy has only in-frame clones and lacks some. The data show over 50,000 clones, around 80% seen once. The J segment lost 9 bases and the V segment lost 4 bases, leaving 23 bases of the junction unmatched. Looked up from germline, CDR1 is MGHDK and CDR2 is SYGVNS. The CDR3 covers 18 residues. This entry belongs to a study of cytomegalovirus exposure and HLA in healthy donors. The study's findings and limits: Compared with the roughly 730-donor mean, an Asian-associated ancestry cluster reportedly had fewer N-insertions, according to a later analysis. Presence/absence analyses rested on an assumption that sequencing depth was roughly uniform across donors.

This TCR came from a man aged 45 to 65 in good health and CMV-seropositive. The sequenced sample was PBMCs. The chain has TRBV25-1 and TRBJ2-7; 8 nucleotides agree with TRBD2. In DNA, the CDR3 is TGTGCCAGCAGTGGGGGACTAGAAATGGTGGCGGGCGCCCCAGGGCAGTACTTC. This codes for CASSGGLEMVAGAPGQYF.